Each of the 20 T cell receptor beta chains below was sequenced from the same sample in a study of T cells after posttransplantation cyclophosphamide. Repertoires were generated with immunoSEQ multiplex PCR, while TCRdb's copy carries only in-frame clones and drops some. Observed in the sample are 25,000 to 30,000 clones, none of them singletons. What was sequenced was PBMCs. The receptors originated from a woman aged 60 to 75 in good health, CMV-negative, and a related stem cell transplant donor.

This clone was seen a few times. This chain's CDR3 is CSQTLEGEQYF. CDR3 coding DNA: TGCAGTCAGACCCTCGAGGGCGAGCAGTACTTC. The J gene is TRBJ2-7, the V gene TRBV20-1; TRBD2 is a possible D gene (5 bases). Trimming cost V 8 bases and J 6 bases, with 14 bases left between them. CDR1 is DFQATT, CDR2 SNEGSKA, per germline (reference sequence). CDR3 length: 11 amino acids.

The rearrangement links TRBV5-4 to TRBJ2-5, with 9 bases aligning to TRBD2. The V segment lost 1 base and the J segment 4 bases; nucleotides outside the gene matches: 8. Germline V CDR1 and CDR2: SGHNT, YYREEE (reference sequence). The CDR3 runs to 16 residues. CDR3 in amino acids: CASSLRAGGIGETQYF. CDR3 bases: TGTGCCAGCAGCTTGAGAGCGGGAGGAATAGGAGAGACCCAGTACTTC.

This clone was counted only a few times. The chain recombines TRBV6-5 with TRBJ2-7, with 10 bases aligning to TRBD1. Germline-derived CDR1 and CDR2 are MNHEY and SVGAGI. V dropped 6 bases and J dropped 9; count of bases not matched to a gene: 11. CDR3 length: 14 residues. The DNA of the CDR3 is TGTGCCAGCAGGCAAGGACAGGGGGTAGAGGGGCAGTACTTC. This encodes CASRQGQGVEGQYF.

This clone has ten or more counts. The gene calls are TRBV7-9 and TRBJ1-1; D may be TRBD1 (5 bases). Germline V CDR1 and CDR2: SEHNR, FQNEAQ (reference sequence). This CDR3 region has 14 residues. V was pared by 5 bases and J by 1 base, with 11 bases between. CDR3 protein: CASSRGVGNTEAFF. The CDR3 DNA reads TGTGCCAGCAGCAGGGGAGTGGGGAACACTGAAGCTTTCTTT. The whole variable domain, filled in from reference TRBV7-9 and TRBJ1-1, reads DTGVSQNPRHKITKRGQNVTFRCDPISEHNRLYWYRQTLGQGPEFLTYFQNEAQLEKSRLLSDRFSAERPKGSFSTLEIQRTEQGDSAMYLCASSRGVGNTEAFFGQGTRLTVV.

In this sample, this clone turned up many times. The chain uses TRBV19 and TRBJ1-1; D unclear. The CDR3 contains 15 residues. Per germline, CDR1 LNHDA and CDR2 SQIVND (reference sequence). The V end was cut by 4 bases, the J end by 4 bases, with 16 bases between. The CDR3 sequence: CASSTVIGLRTEAFF. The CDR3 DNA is TGTGCCAGTAGTACCGTAATAGGACTGCGCACTGAAGCTTTCTTT.

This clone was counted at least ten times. CDR3 residues: CASSKYRGRSENQPQHF. DNA of the CDR3: TGTGCCAGCAGTAAATACAGGGGCCGCTCGGAGAATCAGCCCCAGCATTTT. V gene TRBV28 combines with J gene TRBJ1-5; 7 positions match TRBD1. The germline CDR1 and CDR2 sequences are MDHEN and SYDVKM. V gave up 5 bases and J gave up 4 bases; unmatched junction bases: 14. The CDR3 contains 17 residues.

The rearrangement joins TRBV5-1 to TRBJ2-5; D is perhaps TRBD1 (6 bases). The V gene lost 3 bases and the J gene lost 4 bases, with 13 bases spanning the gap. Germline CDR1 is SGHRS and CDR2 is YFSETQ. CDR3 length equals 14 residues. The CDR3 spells CASSSTGQGETQYF. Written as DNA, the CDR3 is TGCGCCAGCAGCTCCACAGGGCAGGGAGAGACCCAGTACTTC.

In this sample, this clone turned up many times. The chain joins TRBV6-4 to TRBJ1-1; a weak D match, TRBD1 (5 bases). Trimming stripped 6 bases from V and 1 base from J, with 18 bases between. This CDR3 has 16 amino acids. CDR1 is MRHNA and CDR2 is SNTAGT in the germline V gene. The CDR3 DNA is TGTGCCAGCAGCTCCGGATTTGGGGCACCGAACACTGAAGCTTTCTTT. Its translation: CASSSGFGAPNTEAFF.

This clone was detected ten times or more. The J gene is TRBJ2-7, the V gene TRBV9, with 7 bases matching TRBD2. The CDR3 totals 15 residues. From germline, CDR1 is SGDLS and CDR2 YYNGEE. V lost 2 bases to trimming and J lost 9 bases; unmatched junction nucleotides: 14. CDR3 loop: CASSVGMGAGIGQYF. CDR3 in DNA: TGTGCCAGCAGCGTTGGGATGGGAGCGGGAATAGGGCAGTACTTC. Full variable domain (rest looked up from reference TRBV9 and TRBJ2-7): DSGVTQTPKHLITATGQRVTLRCSPRSGDLSVYWYQQSLDQGLQFLIQYYNGEERAKGNILERFSAQQFPDLHSELNLSSLELGDSALYFCASSVGMGAGIGQYFGPGTRLTVT.

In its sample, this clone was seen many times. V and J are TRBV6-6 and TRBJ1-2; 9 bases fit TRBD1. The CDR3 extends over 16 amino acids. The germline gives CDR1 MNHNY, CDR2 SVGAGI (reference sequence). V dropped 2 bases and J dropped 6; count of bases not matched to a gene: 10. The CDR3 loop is CASSYDTGTGKNGYTF. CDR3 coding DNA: TGTGCCAGCAGTTACGACACCGGGACAGGGAAGAATGGCTACACCTTC.

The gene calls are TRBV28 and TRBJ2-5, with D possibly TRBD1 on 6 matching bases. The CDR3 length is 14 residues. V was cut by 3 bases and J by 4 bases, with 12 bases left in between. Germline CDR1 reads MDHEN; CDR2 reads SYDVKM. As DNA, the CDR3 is TGTGCCAGCAGTTTGGGGGACAAGGTAGAGACCCAGTACTTC. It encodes CASSLGDKVETQYF.

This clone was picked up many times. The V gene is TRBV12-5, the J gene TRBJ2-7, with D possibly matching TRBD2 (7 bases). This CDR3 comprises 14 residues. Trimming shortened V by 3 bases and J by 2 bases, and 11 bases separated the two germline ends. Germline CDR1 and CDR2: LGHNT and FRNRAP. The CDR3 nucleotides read TGTGCTAGTGGTTTCCGGGGGGCCACCTACGAGCAGTACTTC. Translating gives CASGFRGATYEQYF.

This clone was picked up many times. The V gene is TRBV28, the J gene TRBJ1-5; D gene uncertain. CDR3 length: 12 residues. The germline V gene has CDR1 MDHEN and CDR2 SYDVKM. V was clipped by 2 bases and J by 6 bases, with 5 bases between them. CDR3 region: CASSLIVQPQHF. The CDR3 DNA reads TGTGCCAGCAGTTTAATAGTTCAGCCCCAGCATTTT.

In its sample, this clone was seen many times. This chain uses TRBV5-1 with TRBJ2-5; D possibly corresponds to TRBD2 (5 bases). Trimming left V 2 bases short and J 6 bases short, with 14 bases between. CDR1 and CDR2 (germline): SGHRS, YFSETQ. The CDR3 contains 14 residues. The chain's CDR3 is CASSLRAEEKTQYF. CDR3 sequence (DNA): TGCGCCAGCAGCTTAAGAGCGGAGGAGAAGACCCAGTACTTC.

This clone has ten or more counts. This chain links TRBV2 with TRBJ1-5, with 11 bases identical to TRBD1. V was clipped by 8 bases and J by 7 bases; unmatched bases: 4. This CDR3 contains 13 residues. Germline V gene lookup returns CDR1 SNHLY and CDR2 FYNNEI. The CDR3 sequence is CASGTGGDQPQHF. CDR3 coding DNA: TGTGCCAGCGGGACAGGGGGTGACCAGCCCCAGCATTTT.

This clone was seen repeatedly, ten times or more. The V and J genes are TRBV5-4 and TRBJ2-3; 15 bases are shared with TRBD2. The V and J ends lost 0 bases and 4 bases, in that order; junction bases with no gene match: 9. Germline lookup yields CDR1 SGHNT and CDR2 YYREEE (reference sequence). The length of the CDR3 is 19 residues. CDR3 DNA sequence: TGTGCCAGCAGCTTGGGAGGGACTAGCGGGAGGACGTTTTCAGATACGCAGTATTTT. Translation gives CASSLGGTSGRTFSDTQYF.

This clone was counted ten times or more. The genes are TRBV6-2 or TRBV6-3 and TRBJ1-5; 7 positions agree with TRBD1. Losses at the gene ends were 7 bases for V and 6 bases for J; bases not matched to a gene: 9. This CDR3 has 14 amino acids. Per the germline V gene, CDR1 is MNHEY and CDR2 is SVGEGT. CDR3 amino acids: CASTTGAWSQPQHF. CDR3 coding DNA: TGTGCCAGCACCACAGGGGCGTGGAGTCAGCCCCAGCATTTT.

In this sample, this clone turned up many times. The CDR3: CASSREPGQTYNEQFF. In DNA, the CDR3 is TGTGCCAGCAGCAGAGAGCCGGGACAAACCTACAATGAGCAGTTCTTC. J is TRBJ2-1 and V is TRBV7-6; tentative D call: TRBD1 (6 bases). V was cut by 5 bases and J by 2 bases, with 16 bases left in between. The germline gives CDR1 SGHVS, CDR2 FNYEAQ. The length of the CDR3 is 16 residues.

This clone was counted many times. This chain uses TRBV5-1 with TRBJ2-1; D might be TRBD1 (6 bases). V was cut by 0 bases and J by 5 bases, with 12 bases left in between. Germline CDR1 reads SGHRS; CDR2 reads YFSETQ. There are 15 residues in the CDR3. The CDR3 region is CASSLGDTTNNEQFF. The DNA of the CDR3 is TGCGCCAGCAGCTTGGGGGACACTACCAACAATGAGCAGTTCTTC.

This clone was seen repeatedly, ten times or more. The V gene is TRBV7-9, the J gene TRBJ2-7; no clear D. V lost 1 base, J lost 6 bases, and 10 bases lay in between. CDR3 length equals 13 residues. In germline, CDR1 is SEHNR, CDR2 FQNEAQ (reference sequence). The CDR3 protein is CASSLGAPGEQYF. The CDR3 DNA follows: TGTGCCAGCAGCTTAGGGGCCCCCGGCGAGCAGTACTTC.